The 24 T cell receptor beta chains below all came from one sample that was sequenced in a study of CD8 T cells in ankylosing spondylitis (dated 2017 in TCRdb). The receptor library was made with 5' RACE. This sample was sequenced with an Illumina HiSeq 2500. The public reads were quality trimmed at Q25 with fastp and then assembled into clones with MiXCR by TCRdb, keeping productive beta chains. Each record represents a unique CDR3 protein, reported with the most common genes and DNA among its rows. Recorded for this sample are around 150,000 distinct CDR3 sequences; 5.5% to 7.5% of them occurred a single time. Over 10% of the sample lies in the top ten. Sequenced: blood, either unsorted or a sorted T cell fraction (not recorded which). The receptors stem from a female donor with ankylosing spondylitis or in good health (not recorded which).

This clonotype appeared many times. V usage is TRBV5-5 and J usage is TRBJ2-3; 11 bases map to TRBD1. V lost 6 bases, J lost 3 bases, and 3 bases stayed unmatched. The CDR3 sequence is 14 residues long. CDR1 SGHKS and CDR2 YYEKEE come from the germline V gene (reference sequence). The CDR3 is CASNRDRGTDTQYF. The CDR3 nucleotides read TGTGCCAGCAACCGGGACAGGGGGACAGATACGCAGTATTTT.

This clonotype was detected only a few times. J is TRBJ2-7 and V is TRBV9; 9 bases fit TRBD1. Trimming took 6 bases from V and 5 from J; bases not matched to a gene: 9. The germline gives CDR1 SGDLS, CDR2 YYNGEE. CDR3 size: 14 residues. The CDR3 nucleotides are TGTGCCAGCAACCCGGGACAGGGTGTCGACGAGCAGTACTTC. It specifies CASNPGQGVDEQYF.

This clonotype was seen ten or more times. V and J are TRBV12-3 or TRBV12-4 and TRBJ2-5, with a tentative D call TRBD2 (6 bases). Trimming shortened V by 6 bases and J by 3 bases, and 11 bases separated the two germline ends. This CDR3 has 13 amino acids. This CDR3 reads CASSQTGEETQYF. The CDR3 coding sequence is TGTGCCAGCAGCCAGACGGGGGAAGAGACCCAGTACTTC.

The gene calls are TRBV6-5 and TRBJ2-7; 11 nucleotides match TRBD1. CDR1 and CDR2 from the germline V gene are MNHEY and SVGAGI. V was clipped by 7 bases and J by 4 bases; unmatched bases: 9. The CDR3 extends over 15 amino acids. CDR3 residues: CASNSGTGGFYEQYF. CDR3 nucleotides: TGTGCCAGCAATTCCGGGACAGGGGGGTTTTACGAGCAGTACTTC.

This clonotype was counted many times. The genes are TRBV6-5 and TRBJ2-1; 13 positions agree with TRBD2. This CDR3 comprises 16 residues. The junction had 10 bases not matched to a gene; V was cut back by 4 bases and J by 10 bases. Germline-derived CDR1 and CDR2 are MNHEY and SVGAGI. This CDR3 is CASSFLLAGGQSEQFF. CDR3 bases: TGTGCCAGCAGTTTTCTACTAGCGGGGGGGCAGAGCGAGCAGTTCTTC.

A few counts support this clonotype. This chain joins TRBV30 and TRBJ1-2, with TRBD1 matching over 8 bases. The V segment lost 0 bases and the J segment 7 bases; nucleotides outside the gene matches: 19. Per the germline V gene, CDR1 is GTSNPN and CDR2 is SVGIG (reference sequence). The CDR3 totals 18 residues. The CDR3 DNA sequence: TGTGCCTGGAGTGTTCGAAGCCCAGGGGGCGCCAATTTTGGTGGCTACACCTTC. Protein product: CAWSVRSPGGANFGGYTF.

This clonotype has a count of ten or more. The gene calls are TRBV4-3 and TRBJ1-2; 8 nucleotides agree with TRBD1. Germline-derived CDR1 and CDR2 are LGHNA and YSLEER. This CDR3 has 17 amino acids. V was pared by 0 bases and J by 2 bases, with 8 bases of the junction left unmatched. This chain's CDR3 is CASSQDPGQGGNYGYTF. The CDR3 nucleotides are TGCGCCAGCAGCCAAGACCCCGGACAGGGTGGCAACTATGGCTACACCTTC.

This clonotype was picked up many times. The chain recombines TRBV6-5 with TRBJ1-6, with TRBD1 matching over 10 bases. Germline lookup yields CDR1 MNHEY and CDR2 SVGAGI. After removal of 4 bases from V and 9 bases from J, the junction contained 6 bases not matched to a gene. The CDR3 covers 15 residues. The CDR3 here is CASSLRDRGSSPLHF. The CDR3 nucleotides read TGTGCCAGCAGTTTACGGGACAGGGGATCTTCACCCCTCCACTTT.

On this clonotype itself: One junction end does not reproduce the germline sequence, and a read error may be involved. The rearrangement joins TRBV4-2 to TRBJ2-1, with unresolved D. The CDR3 sequence is 16 residues long. CDR1 is LGHNA, CDR2 YNFKEQ, per germline. The CDR3: CASGHSGETSLNEQFF. The CDR3 DNA sequence: TGTGCCAGCGGCCACTCGGGCGAGACCAGTTTAAATGAACAGTTCTTC.

This clonotype has ten or more counts. The chain employs TRBV10-3 and TRBJ2-7; 8 positions agree with TRBD1. The CDR3 consists of 15 residues. The V segment lost 0 bases and the J segment 4 bases; nucleotides outside the gene matches: 5. Germline V lookup: CDR1 ENHRY, CDR2 SYGVKD. The CDR3 coding sequence is TGTGCCATCAGTGAGTCGCGGACAGGGAAGTACGAGCAGTACTTC. It is translated as CAISESRTGKYEQYF.

At least ten counts were recorded for this clonotype. The CDR3 DNA reads as TGCAGTGCTAGCCCGACGGCGAGCGGTAGCACAGATACGCAGTATTTT. Encoded protein: CSASPTASGSTDTQYF. This chain joins TRBV20-1 and TRBJ2-3, with D perhaps matching TRBD2 (5 bases). The germline gives CDR1 DFQATT, CDR2 SNEGSKA (reference sequence). This CDR3 comprises 16 residues. Trimming cost V 3 bases and J 0 bases, with 16 bases left between them.

This clonotype was counted ten times or more. This sequence joins TRBV24-1 and TRBJ2-1; possibly TRBD1 or TRBD2 for D (7 bases each). CDR1 and CDR2 from the germline V gene are KGHDR and SFDVKD. The ends were cut back, 3 bases at V and 0 bases at J, with 11 bases in the middle. This CDR3 region has 16 residues. CDR3 loop: CATSDPRGGSYNEQFF. The CDR3 DNA follows: TGTGCCACCAGTGATCCCAGGGGGGGCTCCTACAATGAGCAGTTCTTC.

This clonotype has only a few counts. The chain uses TRBV4-1 and TRBJ2-3; D might be TRBD1 (6 bases). V was clipped by 0 bases and J by 1 base, with 8 bases between them. CDR1 is MGHRA, CDR2 YSYEKL, per germline. This CDR3 comprises 15 residues. The CDR3 region is CASSQDPGGTDTQYF. The CDR3 DNA reads TGCGCCAGCAGCCAAGATCCAGGGGGCACAGATACGCAGTATTTT.

This clonotype was seen many times. The CDR3 sequence: CASSLVPGRTNEKLFF. The CDR3 nucleotides are TGTGCCAGCAGTTTAGTTCCGGGGAGGACTAATGAAAAACTGTTTTTT. The gene calls are TRBV12-3 or TRBV12-4 and TRBJ1-4; D gene unclear. V gave up 1 base and J gave up 2 bases, with 11 bases separating them. This CDR3 region has 16 residues.

Many counts were recorded for this clonotype. The rearrangement links TRBV12-3 or TRBV12-4 to TRBJ1-1; D call uncertain. The CDR3 spans 13 residues. V was shortened by 3 bases and J by 5 bases, with 10 bases between the two germline ends. The CDR3 is CASSFLAGTEAFF. In DNA form, the CDR3 reads TGTGCCAGCAGTTTTTTGGCTGGGACTGAAGCTTTCTTT.

The table lists this clonotype with many counts. The chain joins TRBV7-2 to TRBJ2-1, with 7 bases that match TRBD1. CDR3 length equals 13 residues. Trimming at V came to 4 bases and at J to 10 bases, leaving 7 bases not matched to a gene. Germline values: CDR1 SGHTA, CDR2 FQGNSA. CDR3 protein: CASSSGPTGEQFF. The CDR3 DNA sequence: TGTGCCAGCAGCTCGGGCCCGACAGGGGAGCAGTTCTTC.

This clonotype occurred many times. The genes are TRBV18 and TRBJ1-5; D is undetermined. V was shortened by 4 bases and J by 4 bases, with 14 bases between the two germline ends. Germline V gene sequence: CDR1 KGHSH, CDR2 LQKENI. The CDR3 consists of 15 residues. The CDR3 DNA reads as TGTGCCAGCTCACATGATCCCCCTCGAAATCAGCCCCAGCATTTT. Amino acids: CASSHDPPRNQPQHF.

This clonotype was detected a few times. The chain couples TRBV7-2 to TRBJ2-5; TRBD2 agrees at 7 bases. Germline CDR1 and CDR2: SGHTA and FQGNSA. The V segment lost 5 bases and the J segment 4 bases; nucleotides outside the gene matches: 13. The CDR3 contains 16 residues. CDR3 DNA: TGTGCCAGCAGCCATCCGGGGCGGCGGGGGAGAGAGACCCAGTACTTC. Protein sequence: CASSHPGRRGRETQYF.

V and J are TRBV7-6 and TRBJ2-1, with TRBD1 identical over 9 bases. The CDR3 runs 14 residues. With V trimmed by 5 bases and J by 6 bases, 5 bases remained unmatched. Per germline, CDR1 SGHVS and CDR2 FNYEAQ. This CDR3 reads CASSPRQGVNEQFF. CDR3 DNA sequence: TGTGCCAGCAGCCCCCGACAGGGGGTCAATGAGCAGTTCTTC.

This clonotype was counted at least ten times. This rearrangement joins TRBV12-3 or TRBV12-4 to TRBJ1-2, with a tentative D call TRBD1 (5 bases). This CDR3 spans 11 amino acids. V lost 9 bases, J lost 5 bases, and 10 bases lay in between. The CDR3 DNA reads TGTGCCAGTATGAGGGGTTATGGCTACACCTTC. This encodes CASMRGYGYTF.

This clonotype was counted at least ten times. This chain connects TRBV7-2 to TRBJ2-7, with 7 bases that match TRBD1. Germline trimming cut 2 bases from V and 3 bases from J; bases unmatched to any gene: 4. This CDR3 contains 14 residues. Germline V lookup: CDR1 SGHTA, CDR2 FQGNSA. CDR3 sequence reads: CASSLSRGNYEQYF. The CDR3 nucleotides are TGTGCCAGCAGCTTAAGCAGGGGGAACTACGAGCAGTACTTC.

This clonotype was detected many times. This sequence joins TRBV19 and TRBJ1-4; possible D gene TRBD1, 6 bases. The V gene lost 6 bases and the J gene lost 7 bases, with 27 bases spanning the gap. In germline, CDR1 is LNHDA, CDR2 SQIVND (reference sequence). This CDR3 spans 18 amino acids. CDR3 loop: CASRVSTPVRQGSEKLFF. CDR3 in DNA: TGTGCCAGTAGAGTATCCACGCCCGTGAGGCAGGGGAGTGAAAAACTGTTTTTT.

V and J are TRBV7-8 and TRBJ2-3, with D tentatively TRBD2 (5 bases). Trimming removed 5 bases from V and 0 bases from J, with 12 bases in between. Germline CDR1 is SGHVS and CDR2 is FQNEAQ. The CDR3 has 15 amino acids. This chain's CDR3 is CASSPMTGSTDTQYF. The DNA for the CDR3 is TGTGCCAGCAGCCCCATGACGGGGAGCACAGATACGCAGTATTTT.

This clonotype came up many times. The chain recombines TRBV5-1 with TRBJ2-3; the D gene could be TRBD1 or TRBD2 (6 bases each). Germline CDR1 is SGHRS and CDR2 is YFSETQ. V lost 3 bases, J lost 1 base, and 21 bases lay in between. The CDR3 totals 18 residues. CDR3 amino acids: CASSSGGEEDRGTDTQYF. The CDR3 DNA sequence: TGCGCCAGCAGCTCGGGTGGGGAGGAGGACAGAGGCACAGATACGCAGTATTTT.